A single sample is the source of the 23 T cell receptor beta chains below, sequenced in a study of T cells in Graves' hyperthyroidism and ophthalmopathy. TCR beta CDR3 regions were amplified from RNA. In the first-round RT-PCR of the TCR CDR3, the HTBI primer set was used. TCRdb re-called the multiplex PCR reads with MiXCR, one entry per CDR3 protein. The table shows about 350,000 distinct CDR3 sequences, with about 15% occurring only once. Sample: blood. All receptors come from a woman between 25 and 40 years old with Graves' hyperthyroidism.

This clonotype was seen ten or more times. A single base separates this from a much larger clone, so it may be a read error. The CDR3 DNA follows: TGCAACGTTCAGGGGGCGAGTTACAATGAGCAGTTCTTC. Protein product: CNVQGASYNEQFF. The J gene is TRBJ2-1, the V gene TRBV29-1; 8 positions agree with TRBD1. The CDR3 is 13 residues long. Germline loops: CDR1 SQVTM, CDR2 ANQGSEA.

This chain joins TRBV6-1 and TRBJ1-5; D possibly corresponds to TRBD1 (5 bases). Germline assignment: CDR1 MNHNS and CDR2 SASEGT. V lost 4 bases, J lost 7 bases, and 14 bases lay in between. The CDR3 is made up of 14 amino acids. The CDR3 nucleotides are TGTGCCAGCAGTGGCGCAGATGGGGGACAGCCCCAGCATTTT. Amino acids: CASSGADGGQPQHF.

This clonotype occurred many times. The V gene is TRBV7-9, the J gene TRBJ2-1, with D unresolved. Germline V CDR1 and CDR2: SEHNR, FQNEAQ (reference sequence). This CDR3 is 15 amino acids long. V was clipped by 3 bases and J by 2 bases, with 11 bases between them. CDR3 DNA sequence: TGTGCCAGCAGCTTTCTAGTGGGGACCTACAATGAGCAGTTCTTC. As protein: CASSFLVGTYNEQFF.

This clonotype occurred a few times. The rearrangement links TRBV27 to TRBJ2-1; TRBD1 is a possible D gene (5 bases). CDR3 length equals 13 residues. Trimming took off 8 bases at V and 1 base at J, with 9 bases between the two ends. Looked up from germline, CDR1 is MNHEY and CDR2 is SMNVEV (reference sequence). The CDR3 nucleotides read TGTGCCAGCGGGGCACAGTCCTACAATGAGCAGTTCTTC. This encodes CASGAQSYNEQFF.

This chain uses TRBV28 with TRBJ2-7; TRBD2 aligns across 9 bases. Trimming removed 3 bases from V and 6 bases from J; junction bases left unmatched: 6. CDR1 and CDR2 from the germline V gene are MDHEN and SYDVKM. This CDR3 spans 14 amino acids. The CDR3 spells CASSFGTSIREQYF. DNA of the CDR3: TGTGCCAGCAGTTTTGGGACTAGCATCCGCGAGCAGTACTTC.

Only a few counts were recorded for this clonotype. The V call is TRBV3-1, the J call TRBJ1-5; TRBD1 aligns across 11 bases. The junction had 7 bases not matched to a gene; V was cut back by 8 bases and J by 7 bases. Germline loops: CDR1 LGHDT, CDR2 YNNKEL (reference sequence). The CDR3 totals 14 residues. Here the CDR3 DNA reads TGTGCCAGCTCCCGGGACAGGGGGTGGCAGCCCCAGCATTTT. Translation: CASSRDRGWQPQHF. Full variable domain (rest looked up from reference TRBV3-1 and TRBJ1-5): DTAVSQTPKYLVTQMGNDKSIKCEQNLGHDTMYWYKQDSKKFLKIMFSYNNKELIINETVPNRFSPKSPDKAHLNLHINSLELGDSAVYFCASSRDRGWQPQHFGDGTRLSIL.

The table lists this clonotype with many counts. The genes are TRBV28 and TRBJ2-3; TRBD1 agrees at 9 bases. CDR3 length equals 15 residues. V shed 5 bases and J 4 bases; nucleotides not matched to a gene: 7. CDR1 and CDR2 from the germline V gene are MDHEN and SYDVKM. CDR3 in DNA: TGTGCCAGCAGTGCTTACAGGGGGCCGGCAGATACGCAGTATTTT. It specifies CASSAYRGPADTQYF.

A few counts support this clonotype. CDR3 protein: CASGDFRDRSPYEQYF. In DNA, the CDR3 is TGTGCCAGCGGCGACTTTAGAGACAGGAGTCCCTACGAGCAGTACTTC. The gene calls are TRBV2 and TRBJ2-7, with a weak D call TRBD1 (6 bases). The CDR3 runs 16 residues. Germline V gene sequence: CDR1 SNHLY, CDR2 FYNNEI. Trimming stripped 8 bases from V and 2 bases from J, with 22 bases between.

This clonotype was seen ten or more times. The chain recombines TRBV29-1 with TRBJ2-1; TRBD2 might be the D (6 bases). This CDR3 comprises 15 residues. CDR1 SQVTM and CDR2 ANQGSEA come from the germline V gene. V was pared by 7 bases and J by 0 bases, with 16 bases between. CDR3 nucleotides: TGCAGCGAGGGAAGGGGAGGTCCCTCCTACAATGAGCAGTTCTTC. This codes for CSEGRGGPSYNEQFF.

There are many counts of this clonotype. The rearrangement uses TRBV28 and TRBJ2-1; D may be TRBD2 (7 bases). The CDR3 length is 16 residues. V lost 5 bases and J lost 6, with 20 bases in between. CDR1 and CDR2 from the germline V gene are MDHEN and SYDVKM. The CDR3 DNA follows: TGTGCCAGCAGTAGGGTAGTTGGGGGAGGGGGCAATGAGCAGTTCTTC. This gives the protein CASSRVVGGGGNEQFF.

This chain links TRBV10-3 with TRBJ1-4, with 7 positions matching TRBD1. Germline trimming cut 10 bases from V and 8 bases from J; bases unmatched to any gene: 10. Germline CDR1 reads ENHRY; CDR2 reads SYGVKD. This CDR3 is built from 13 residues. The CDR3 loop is CASETGEGEKLFF. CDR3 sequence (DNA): TGTGCCAGCGAAACAGGGGAGGGAGAAAAACTGTTTTTT.

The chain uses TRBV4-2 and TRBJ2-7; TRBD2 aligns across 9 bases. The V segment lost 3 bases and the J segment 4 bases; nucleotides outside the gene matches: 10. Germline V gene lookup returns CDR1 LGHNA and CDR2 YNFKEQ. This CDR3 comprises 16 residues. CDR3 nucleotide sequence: TGTGCCAGCAGCCACATCGGGGCTAGCGGGATGTACGAGCAGTACTTC. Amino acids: CASSHIGASGMYEQYF.

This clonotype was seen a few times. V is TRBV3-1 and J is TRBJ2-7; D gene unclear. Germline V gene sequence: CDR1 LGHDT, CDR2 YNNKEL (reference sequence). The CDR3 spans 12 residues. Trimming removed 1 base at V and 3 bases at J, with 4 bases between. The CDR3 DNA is TGTGCCAGCAGCCAAGTAAGCTACGAGCAGTACTTC. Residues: CASSQVSYEQYF.

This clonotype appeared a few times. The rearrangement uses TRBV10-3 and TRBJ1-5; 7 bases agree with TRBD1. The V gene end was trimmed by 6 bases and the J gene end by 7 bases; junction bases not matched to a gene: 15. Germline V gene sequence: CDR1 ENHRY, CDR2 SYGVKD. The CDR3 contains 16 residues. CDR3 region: CAISDHRQGRTQPQHF. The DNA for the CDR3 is TGTGCCATCAGCGATCACCGACAGGGTCGAACCCAGCCCCAGCATTTT.

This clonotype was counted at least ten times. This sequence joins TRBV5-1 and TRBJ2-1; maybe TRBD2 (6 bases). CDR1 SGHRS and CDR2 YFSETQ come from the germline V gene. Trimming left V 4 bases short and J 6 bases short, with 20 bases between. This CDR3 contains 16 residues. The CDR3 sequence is CASSQIGALGSNEQFF. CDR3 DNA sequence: TGCGCCAGCAGCCAGATCGGGGCCCTCGGGAGCAATGAGCAGTTCTTC.

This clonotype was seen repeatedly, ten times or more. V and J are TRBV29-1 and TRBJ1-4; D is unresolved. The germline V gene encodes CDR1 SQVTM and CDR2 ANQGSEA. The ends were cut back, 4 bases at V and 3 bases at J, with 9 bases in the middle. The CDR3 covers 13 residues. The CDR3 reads CSVAAQSNEKLFF. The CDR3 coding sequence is TGCAGCGTTGCAGCCCAATCTAATGAAAAACTGTTTTTT.

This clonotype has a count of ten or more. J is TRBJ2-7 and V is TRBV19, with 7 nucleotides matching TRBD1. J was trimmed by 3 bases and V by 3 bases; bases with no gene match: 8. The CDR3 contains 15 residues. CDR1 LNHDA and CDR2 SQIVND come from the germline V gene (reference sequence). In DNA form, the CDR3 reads TGTGCCAGTAGTATTTCCGCGACAGGGTTCTACGAGCAGTACTTC. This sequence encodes CASSISATGFYEQYF.

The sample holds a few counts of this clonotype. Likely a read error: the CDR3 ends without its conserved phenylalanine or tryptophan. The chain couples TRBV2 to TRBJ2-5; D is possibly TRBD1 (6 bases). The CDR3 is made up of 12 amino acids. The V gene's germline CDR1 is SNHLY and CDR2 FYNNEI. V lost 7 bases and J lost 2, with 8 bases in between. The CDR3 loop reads CASIGQQETQYL. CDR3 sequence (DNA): TGTGCCAGCATCGGACAGCAAGAGACCCAGTACCTC.

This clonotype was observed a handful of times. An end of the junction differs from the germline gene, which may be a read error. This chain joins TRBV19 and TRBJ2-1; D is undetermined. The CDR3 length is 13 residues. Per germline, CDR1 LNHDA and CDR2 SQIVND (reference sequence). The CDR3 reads CACSIGFYNEQFF. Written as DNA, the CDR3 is TGTGCCTGTAGTATCGGATTTTACAATGAGCAGTTCTTC.

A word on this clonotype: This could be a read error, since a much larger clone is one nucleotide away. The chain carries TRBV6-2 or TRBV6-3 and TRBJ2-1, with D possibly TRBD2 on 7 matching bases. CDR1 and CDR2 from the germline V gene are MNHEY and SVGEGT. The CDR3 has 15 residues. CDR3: CTSHRAGASYNEQFF. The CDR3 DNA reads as TGTACCAGCCACAGGGCGGGAGCCTCATACAATGAGCAGTTCTTC.

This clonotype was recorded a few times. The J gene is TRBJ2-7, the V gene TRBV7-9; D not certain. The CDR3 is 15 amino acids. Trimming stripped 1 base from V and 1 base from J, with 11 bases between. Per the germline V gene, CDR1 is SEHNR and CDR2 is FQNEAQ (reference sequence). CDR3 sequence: CASSLVETKSYEQYF. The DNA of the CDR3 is TGTGCCAGCAGCTTAGTCGAAACCAAATCCTACGAGCAGTACTTC.

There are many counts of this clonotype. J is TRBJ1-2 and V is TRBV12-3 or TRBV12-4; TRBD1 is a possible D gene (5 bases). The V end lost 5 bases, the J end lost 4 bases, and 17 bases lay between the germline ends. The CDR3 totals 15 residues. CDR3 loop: CASSPFGGMSYGYTF. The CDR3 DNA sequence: TGTGCCAGCAGTCCTTTTGGGGGAATGAGCTATGGCTACACCTTC.

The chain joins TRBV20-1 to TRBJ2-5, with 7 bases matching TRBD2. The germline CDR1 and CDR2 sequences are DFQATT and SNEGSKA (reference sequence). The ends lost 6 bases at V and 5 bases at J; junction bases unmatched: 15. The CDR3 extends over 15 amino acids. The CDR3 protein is CSALLKRGGEETQYF. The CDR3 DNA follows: TGCAGTGCCCTATTAAAGCGGGGAGGGGAGGAGACCCAGTACTTC.